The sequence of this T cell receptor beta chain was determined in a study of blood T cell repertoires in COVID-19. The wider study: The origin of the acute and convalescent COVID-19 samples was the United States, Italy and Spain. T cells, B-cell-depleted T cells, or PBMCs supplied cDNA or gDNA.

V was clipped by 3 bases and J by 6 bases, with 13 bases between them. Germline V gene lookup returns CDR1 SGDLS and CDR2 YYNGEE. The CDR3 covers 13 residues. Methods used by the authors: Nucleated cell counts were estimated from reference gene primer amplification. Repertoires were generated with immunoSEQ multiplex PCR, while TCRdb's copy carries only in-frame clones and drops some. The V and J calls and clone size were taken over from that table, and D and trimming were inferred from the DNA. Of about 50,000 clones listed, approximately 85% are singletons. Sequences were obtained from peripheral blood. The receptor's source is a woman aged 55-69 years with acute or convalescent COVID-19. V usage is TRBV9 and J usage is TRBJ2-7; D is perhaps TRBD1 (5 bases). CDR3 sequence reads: CASSDWQGGEQYF. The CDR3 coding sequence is TGTGCCAGCAGCGACTGGCAGGGCGGCGAGCAGTACTTC. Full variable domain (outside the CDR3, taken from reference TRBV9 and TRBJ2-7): DSGVTQTPKHLITATGQRVTLRCSPRSGDLSVYWYQQSLDQGLQFLIQYYNGEERAKGNILERFSAQQFPDLHSELNLSSLELGDSALYFCASSDWQGGEQYFGPGTRLTVT.